This T cell receptor beta chain emerged from a study of cytomegalovirus exposure and HLA in healthy donors. The study, taken as a whole, reports: In a later analysis, compared with equally common non-associated chains, HLA-associated beta chains were more expanded.

V was clipped by 0 bases and J by 8 bases, with 14 bases between them. The CDR3 is 15 residues long. Germline V gives CDR1 MNHNY, CDR2 SVGAGI (reference sequence). On this clone: Its antigen is still unknown.

Donors in the study were healthy people who gave bone marrow. The PCR had 60 Vbeta and 13 Jbeta primers. Method: immunoSEQ multiplex PCR; TCRdb's copy keeps in-frame clones and lacks some. The sample comprises nearly 110,000 clones, just over 70% of which are singletons, and about 0.8% rests with the top ten. The chain recombines TRBV6-6 with TRBJ2-1; D perhaps matches TRBD2 (6 bases). This clonotype was sampled from a boy younger than 18 in good health and CMV-seronegative. Sequenced material: PBMCs. The CDR3, as DNA: TGTGCCAGCAGTTACTCAAGGCCCGGGAGTCATGAGCAGTTCTTC. As protein: CASSYSRPGSHEQFF.